The clone carrying this T cell receptor beta chain has a handful of counts. Its antigen is unidentified. The source of the sample is a study of OX40 agonist ivuxolimab in advanced cancers. Whole-study context: Ivuxolimab, an antibody that agonizes OX40 (CD134), was administered to the patients. Patients in dose escalation had liver, melanoma, kidney or head and neck cancers.

Germline lookup yields CDR1 GTSNPN and CDR2 SVGIG (reference sequence). The length of the CDR3 is 12 residues. Trimming took off 2 bases at V and 6 bases at J, with 8 bases between the two ends. Produced via immunoSEQ multiplex PCR; TCRdb's table is partial and in-frame only. Of tens of thousands of clones detected, more than 70% appear once; the ten largest clones hold 5.2%. General study findings and limits: Averaged across samples, CD8+ T cells carried more expanded clones than CD4+ did. CD4+ and CD8+ T cells in blood underwent clonal expansion by week 6 at 0.1 to 3.0 mg/kg.

The specimen comprised CD4+ or CD8+ T cells sorted from blood, sampled in a trial of the OX40 agonist ivuxolimab. The chain employs TRBV30 and TRBJ2-1, with D unresolved. The receptor was derived from an adult with an advanced solid tumor such as melanoma, head and neck, liver or kidney cancer. In DNA form, the CDR3 reads TGTGCCTGGAGTCCACAAACCAATGAGCAGTTCTTC. Translated: CAWSPQTNEQFF. Filled out from reference TRBV30 and TRBJ2-1, the complete variable domain reads SQTIHQWPATLVQPVGSPLSLECTVEGTSNPNLYWYRQAAGRGLQLLFYSVGIGQISSEVPQNLSASRPQDRQFILSSKKLLLSDSGFYLCAWSPQTNEQFFGPGTRLTVL.